There are many counts of the clone carrying this T cell receptor beta chain. TCR beta CDR3 sequences were amplified from RNA transcripts. HTBI primers drove first-round RT-PCR of the TCR CDR3. Using its own MiXCR run on the multiplex PCR reads, TCRdb lists one record per CDR3 protein. The sample yields around 580,000 distinct CDR3 sequences, roughly 17% seen once. The record originates from a study of T cells in Graves' hyperthyroidism and ophthalmopathy. V was clipped by 2 bases and J by 2 bases; unmatched bases: 4. The CDR3 extends over 15 amino acids. CDR1 DFQATT and CDR2 SNEGSKA come from the germline V gene (reference sequence).

The sample comprised blood. This receptor was taken from a woman under 30 with Graves' hyperthyroidism. The rearrangement uses TRBV20-1 and TRBJ2-7; 12 bases fit TRBD2. The CDR3 is CSARTRLAGAYEQYF. CDR3 coding DNA: TGCAGTGCTAGAACTAGACTAGCGGGGGCCTACGAGCAGTACTTC.